The rows below give T cell receptor beta chains drawn from one sample of a study of PD-1 blockade in classical Hodgkin lymphoma. Measured with immunoSEQ multiplex PCR; TCRdb has only the in-frame clones, and not every one. The data hold about 41,000 clones, with 86% observed a single time. Sequenced here: peripheral blood mononuclear cells (PBMCs), sampled before the second cycle of nivolumab. These receptors all stem from a human donor with classical Hodgkin lymphoma. Each CDR3 is given without its conserved first and last residue. The order of the fields is J gene, V gene, D gene, clone size, CDR3 protein. D genes are given only for firm matches. Rows give clone size only sometimes, using once, few, many, or a class for an expanded clone.

>TRBJ2-1|TRBV7-3|TRBD1|.
ASSLGVRDRGTYNEQF
>TRBJ1-5|TRBV7-9|TRBD1|.
ASSLGGQGRYSNQPQH
>TRBJ2-7|TRBV6-4|TRBD2|.
ASSDRTSGVYEQY
>TRBJ1-1|TRBV28|.|.
ASSVLRGNTEAF
>TRBJ2-3|TRBV19|.|.
ASSIVVSDTQY
>TRBJ2-5|TRBV19|.|.
ASSIGGGALETQY
>TRBJ1-2|TRBV7-3|TRBD1|.
ASSLTFLGTGLLQLWGYT
>TRBJ2-5|TRBV7-2|.|.
ASSLAGQQETQY
>TRBJ2-1|TRBV15|.|.
ATSRDGGNNEQF
>TRBJ2-3|TRBV18|.|.
ASSLRQADTQY
>TRBJ2-5|TRBV7-9|TRBD2|.
AGASGGYQETQY
>TRBJ1-2|TRBV27|.|.
ASSLSVRGRGYT
>TRBJ2-5|TRBV5-1|TRBD1|.
ASSLAGTGAAHDQETQY
>TRBJ2-6|TRBV28|TRBD1|.
ASSPPGGAGANVLT
>TRBJ1-5|TRBV6-1|.|.
ASSAYPTIYSNQPQH
>TRBJ2-1|TRBV28|TRBD2|.
ASSRIVLAENEQF
>TRBJ1-3|TRBV27|.|.
ASSPLTNGRSGNTIY
>TRBJ2-3|TRBV7-6|TRBD2|.
ASSSISGVPDTQY
>TRBJ2-2|TRBV11-3|.|.
ASSFGRATGELF
>TRBJ2-3|TRBV6-6|TRBD2|.
ASIELAGPRATQY
>TRBJ2-6|TRBV6-1|TRBD2|.
ASSGGTSGRSGANVLT
>TRBJ2-5|TRBV28|TRBD1|.
ASSFGTGIKETQY
>TRBJ1-2|TRBV28|.|.
ASSGNTYEAYGYT
>TRBJ2-2|TRBV5-6|.|.
ASSLGSLLTGELF
>TRBJ2-6|TRBV7-2|TRBD2|.
ASSLARVAGGVAGANVLT
>TRBJ2-5|TRBV29-1|TRBD2|once
SVEPGLAGGTQY
>TRBJ1-1|TRBV5-1|.|.
ASSLEPGVLNTEAF
>TRBJ2-1|TRBV19|TRBD1|.
ASSMTGGYNEQF
>TRBJ2-2|TRBV5-3|.|.
ARSLGRWANTGELF
>TRBJ2-5|TRBV5-1|TRBD2|large
ASSLVKLAGGETQY
>TRBJ2-2|TRBV27|.|.
ASSLPGGRHTGELF
>TRBJ1-2|TRBV10-3|.|.
AISDFSGYGYT
>TRBJ2-3|TRBV18|.|.
ASSPRGGGTDTQY
>TRBJ2-3|TRBV6-6|.|.
AASPGETQY
>TRBJ1-1|TRBV21-1|.|.
ASSKRGPWNTEAF
>TRBJ2-1|TRBV2|TRBD2|.
ASSEGGLAGYNEQF
>TRBJ1-1|TRBV28|TRBD1|.
ASSLGTGGAF
>TRBJ2-7|TRBV5-8|.|.
ASRPGPGGDSGAYEQY
>TRBJ2-7|TRBV7-9|.|.
ASSPPSGGTYEQY
>TRBJ1-2|TRBV2|TRBD1|once
ASSEGQGAYGYT
>TRBJ1-2|TRBV7-2|.|.
ASTTAGVGGYT
>TRBJ2-7|TRBV5-1|TRBD1|.
ASSPGQGVFYEQY